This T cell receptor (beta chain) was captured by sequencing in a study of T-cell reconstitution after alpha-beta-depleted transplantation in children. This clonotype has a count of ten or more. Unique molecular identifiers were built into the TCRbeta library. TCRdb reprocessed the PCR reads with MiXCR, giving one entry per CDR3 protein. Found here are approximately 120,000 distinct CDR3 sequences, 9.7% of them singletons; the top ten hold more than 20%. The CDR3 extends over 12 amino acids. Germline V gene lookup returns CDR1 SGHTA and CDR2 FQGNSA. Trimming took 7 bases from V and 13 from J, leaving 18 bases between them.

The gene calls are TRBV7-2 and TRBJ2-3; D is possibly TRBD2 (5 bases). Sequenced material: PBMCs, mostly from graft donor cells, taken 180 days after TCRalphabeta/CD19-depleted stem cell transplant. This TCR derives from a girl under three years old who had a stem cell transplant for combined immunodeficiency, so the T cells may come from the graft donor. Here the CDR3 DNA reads TGTGCCAGCACCCCTGACCTAGCATCTGAGTATTTT. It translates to CASTPDLASEYF.